The 16 T cell receptor beta chains given below trace back to one sample, sequenced in a study of blood T cells in healthy people across ages. A second PCR, run for about 6 to 12 cycles, used a sample-barcoded 5' primer plus a J-beta primer mix. TCRdb fed the 5' RACE reads into MiXCR, producing one record per CDR3 protein. Of more than 1,400,000 distinct CDR3 sequences listed, about 43% are singletons. The sample comprised blood. The receptors were gathered from a woman in her late teens or twenties in good health.

This clonotype has a handful of counts. The chain links TRBV4-2 to TRBJ2-1; 7 nucleotides agree with TRBD2. J gave up 5 bases and V 0 bases, and 7 bases lay outside the gene matches. Per germline, CDR1 LGHNA and CDR2 YNFKEQ. The length of the CDR3 is 16 residues. DNA of the CDR3: TGTGCCAGCAGCCAAGAGCTAACTAGCGTCAACAATGAGCAGTTCTTC. Translated: CASSQELTSVNNEQFF.

This clonotype was seen a few times. One base away lies a much larger clone, so this may be a sequencing read error. The rearrangement uses TRBV11-2 and TRBJ2-5; 8 nucleotides align to TRBD2. This CDR3 is 16 amino acids long. Per the germline V gene, CDR1 is SGHAT and CDR2 is FQNNGV. Losses at the gene ends were 5 bases for V and 11 bases for J; bases not matched to a gene: 19. The CDR3 DNA follows: TGTGCCAGCAGCCCCACGTCAGCGGGAGTCACGAATGAGCAGTACTTC. Translated, it gives CASSPTSAGVTNEQYF.

The V gene is TRBV12-3 or TRBV12-4, the J gene TRBJ1-5, with D possibly matching TRBD1 (6 bases). V was trimmed by 2 bases and J by 0 bases, leaving 11 bases between them. The CDR3 length is 16 residues. CDR3 nucleotide sequence: TGTGCCAGCAGTTTAACGGGGGCGAATAGCAATCAGCCCCAGCATTTT. Protein: CASSLTGANSNQPQHF.

The genes are TRBV20-1 and TRBJ2-3; TRBD2 matches at 11 bases. Germline V gene sequence: CDR1 DFQATT, CDR2 SNEGSKA (reference sequence). The V segment lost 5 bases and the J segment 6 bases; nucleotides outside the gene matches: 7. This CDR3 is built from 14 residues. The CDR3 DNA reads TGCAGTGCTCGCCCTAGCGGGAGGATGGATACGCAGTATTTT. Protein: CSARPSGRMDTQYF.

This clonotype was counted at least ten times. The gene calls are TRBV5-1 and TRBJ2-3; D is unclear. Germline V CDR1 and CDR2: SGHRS, YFSETQ. There are 16 residues in the CDR3. V was trimmed by 0 bases and J by 0 bases, leaving 11 bases between them. The DNA for the CDR3 is TGCGCCAGCAGCTTGGCCCTGCAACCTAGCACAGATACGCAGTATTTT. Translating it yields CASSLALQPSTDTQYF. The variable domain in full, with the rest retrieved from reference TRBV5-1 and TRBJ2-3, is KAGVTQTPRYLIKTRGQQVTLSCSPISGHRSVSWYQQTPGQGLQFLFEYFSETQRNKGNFPGRFSGRQFSNSRSEMNVSTLELGDSALYLCASSLALQPSTDTQYFGPGTRLTVL.

The chain has TRBV28 and TRBJ2-3; 11 bases fit TRBD2. V shed 3 bases and J 6 bases; nucleotides not matched to a gene: 5. The CDR3 runs 15 residues. CDR1 is MDHEN, CDR2 SYDVKM, per germline. CDR3 DNA: TGTGCCAGCAGTTTCGAACTAGCGGGGGTGGATACGCAGTATTTT. It specifies CASSFELAGVDTQYF.

The rearrangement uses TRBV10-2 and TRBJ1-5; TRBD1 is a possible D gene (5 bases). CDR3 size: 16 residues. Looked up from germline, CDR1 is WSHSY and CDR2 is SAAADI. V was pared by 4 bases and J by 5 bases, with 18 bases between. The CDR3 region has the DNA TGCGCCAGCAGTGGTCTCGGGGGGTTAGCGGATCAGCCCCAGCATTTT. Translating gives CASSGLGGLADQPQHF.

Concerning this clonotype itself: With a much larger clone just one base away, this may be a read error. This chain links TRBV5-1 with TRBJ2-5, with 15 positions matching TRBD2. The germline CDR1 and CDR2 sequences are SGHRS and YFSETQ. The length of the CDR3 is 18 residues. V shed 1 base and J 11 bases; nucleotides not matched to a gene: 15. The CDR3 region has the DNA TGCGCCAGCAGCTTGACCCCGGGACTAGCGGGGGGAGTTGATGAGCAGTACTTC. Amino acid sequence: CASSLTPGLAGGVDEQYF.

This clonotype was recorded a few times. This CDR3 is CASSDIQGEAYNEQFF. CDR3 nucleotide sequence: TGTGCCAGCAGCGATATACAGGGGGAAGCGTACAATGAGCAGTTCTTC. The rearrangement joins TRBV7-9 to TRBJ2-1, with 8 bases fitting TRBD1. Germline lookup yields CDR1 SEHNR and CDR2 FQNEAQ (reference sequence). The CDR3 totals 16 residues. J lost 4 bases, V lost 5 bases, and 10 bases had no gene match.

This clonotype was seen a handful of times. The chain employs TRBV28 and TRBJ1-6; D is undetermined. The CDR3 has 16 residues. V shed 2 bases and J shed 4 bases, with 12 bases lying between them. The germline CDR1 and CDR2 sequences are MDHEN and SYDVKM. CDR3 DNA: TGTGCCAGCAGTTTACTCCTAGAGAGATATAATTCACCCCTCCACTTT. Amino acids: CASSLLLERYNSPLHF.

This rearrangement joins TRBV6-1 to TRBJ1-1; 8 bases are shared with TRBD1. The CDR3 contains 14 residues. Trimming at V came to 4 bases and at J to 6 bases, leaving 7 bases not matched to a gene. The germline V gene encodes CDR1 MNHNS and CDR2 SASEGT. CDR3 region: CASSGAGQGSEAFF. The CDR3, as DNA: TGTGCCAGCAGTGGCGCTGGACAGGGCTCTGAAGCTTTCTTT.

This clonotype has only a few counts. The chain has TRBV4-2 and TRBJ2-1; possible D gene TRBD2, 5 bases. From germline, CDR1 is LGHNA and CDR2 YNFKEQ. This CDR3 is 16 amino acids long. Trimming removed 3 bases at V and 0 bases at J, with 12 bases between. In nucleotides, the CDR3 is TGTGCCAGCAGCCATTTGGACTCCAGCTCCTACAATGAGCAGTTCTTC. As protein: CASSHLDSSSYNEQFF.

J is TRBJ2-7 and V is TRBV5-5; 7 nucleotides agree with TRBD2. The CDR3 extends over 16 amino acids. J lost 0 bases, V lost 0 bases, and 6 bases had no gene match. The germline CDR1 and CDR2 sequences are SGHKS and YYEKEE (reference sequence). The CDR3 DNA reads as TGTGCCAGCAGCTTGGCCCTAGCGGAACCCTCCTACGAGCAGTACTTC. Translation: CASSLALAEPSYEQYF.

This clonotype was seen a few times. V is TRBV4-1 and J is TRBJ2-7, with TRBD2 matching over 10 bases. Germline values: CDR1 MGHRA, CDR2 YSYEKL. V shed 3 bases and J 4 bases; nucleotides not matched to a gene: 12. CDR3 length: 17 amino acids. The CDR3 sequence is CASSQQVRTSGYYEQYF. CDR3 sequence (DNA): TGCGCCAGCAGCCAGCAAGTCCGGACTAGCGGTTATTACGAGCAGTACTTC.

This rearrangement joins TRBV3-1 to TRBJ2-7; 8 nucleotides match TRBD2. With V trimmed by 3 bases and J by 7 bases, 8 bases remained unmatched. The germline CDR1 and CDR2 sequences are LGHDT and YNNKEL (reference sequence). The CDR3 has 14 residues. CDR3: CASSQSGSYNEQYF. For the CDR3, the DNA is TGTGCCAGCAGCCAGAGCGGGAGCTACAATGAGCAGTACTTC.

This clonotype was detected many times. The rearrangement uses TRBV28 and TRBJ2-7; the D is unclear. CDR1 MDHEN and CDR2 SYDVKM come from the germline V gene. Trimming left V 7 bases short and J 0 bases short, with 13 bases between. The CDR3 contains 14 residues. The CDR3 DNA follows: TGTGCCAGCACCCAAACCACTCTCTCCTACGAGCAGTACTTC. Residues: CASTQTTLSYEQYF.